These 23 T cell receptor beta chains share one sample of origin, sequenced in a study of OX40 agonist ivuxolimab in advanced cancers. The receptor library was made with the immunoSEQ multiplex PCR assay. Here the immuneACCESS table is served through TCRdb, limited to in-frame sequences with V and J called. Missing clones are a known gap in these copies; in checked studies unresolved V genes cover under half, and the rest lacks a known reason. Across this sample there are about 69,000 clones, with about 90% seen only once. The ten largest clones capture about 11% of the sample. The sequencing here drew on CD4+ or CD8+ T cells sorted from blood, taken in a trial of the OX40 agonist ivuxolimab. The source is an adult with an advanced solid tumor such as melanoma, head and neck, liver or kidney cancer.

This clone was recorded only once. The chain combines TRBV10-1 with TRBJ2-1, with TRBD2 identical over 9 bases. After removal of 7 bases from V and 7 bases from J, the junction contained 20 bases not matched to a gene. CDR1 is WNHNN, CDR2 SYGVQD, per germline (reference sequence). This CDR3 is 18 amino acids long. DNA of the CDR3: TGCGCCAGCAACGCGGGACTAGCTGCTACCCCAGCCGGGAATGAGCAGTTCTTC. Translating gives CASNAGLAATPAGNEQFF.

This clone was observed a single time. The J gene is TRBJ1-1, the V gene TRBV15; tentative D call: TRBD1 (5 bases). CDR3 size: 15 residues. The germline V gene has CDR1 LNHNV and CDR2 YYDKDF (reference sequence). Trimming pared 4 bases from V and 1 base from J, leaving 13 bases between. The CDR3 region has the DNA TGTGCCACCAGCACCGGAGGGGCCGGGAACACTGAAGCTTTCTTT. Protein product: CATSTGGAGNTEAFF.

The CDR3: CASSPKPGKPYEQYF. Written as DNA, the CDR3 is TGTGCCAGCAGTCCTAAACCCGGGAAGCCCTACGAGCAGTACTTC. The V and J genes are TRBV27 and TRBJ2-7, with D perhaps TRBD2 (5 bases). Germline V lookup: CDR1 MNHEY, CDR2 SMNVEV (reference sequence). The CDR3 has 15 residues. Between the trimmed V and J ends, which lost 5 bases and 2 bases, there was a span of 16 bases.

The chain couples TRBV5-4 to TRBJ1-2, with D maybe TRBD1 (5 bases). Germline-derived CDR1 and CDR2 are SGHNT and YYREEE (reference sequence). This CDR3 contains 14 residues. V shed 2 bases and J shed 4 bases, with 12 bases lying between them. The CDR3 region has the DNA TGTGCCAGCAGCTTACCCCTCGGGGCCTATGGCTACACCTTC. Its protein product is CASSLPLGAYGYTF.

This chain links TRBV27 with TRBJ2-1; D is unclear. The germline CDR1 and CDR2 sequences are MNHEY and SMNVEV (reference sequence). Deletions cut 3 bases from V and 6 bases from J, with 18 bases between. The CDR3 sequence is 16 residues long. CDR3 bases: TGTGCCAGCAGTTTGGCCCCGTCTTGGGCTCGCAATGAGCAGTTCTTC. Residues: CASSLAPSWARNEQFF.

The V gene is TRBV10-3, the J gene TRBJ2-3, with D uncertain. Germline CDR1 and CDR2: ENHRY and SYGVKD. The V and J ends lost 4 bases and 0 bases respectively, with 17 bases between them. The CDR3 is 17 amino acids. CDR3 sequence reads: CAISGVSLGASTDTQYF. CDR3 sequence (DNA): TGTGCCATCAGTGGTGTCAGCCTAGGCGCTAGCACAGATACGCAGTATTTT.

This clone showed up just once. The CDR3 DNA is TGTGCCAGCAGGTACAGGGGAAACGAGCAGTACTTC. The encoded protein is CASRYRGNEQYF. V is TRBV2 and J is TRBJ2-7, with 7 bases lining up with TRBD1. Germline V lookup: CDR1 SNHLY, CDR2 FYNNEI. The CDR3 length is 12 residues. V shed 6 bases, J shed 5 bases, and the junction held 4 bases outside the gene matches. Full variable domain (outside the CDR3, taken from reference TRBV2 and TRBJ2-7): EPEVTQTPSHQVTQMGQEVILRCVPISNHLYFYWYRQILGQKVEFLVSFYNNEISEKSEIFDDQFSVERPDGSNFTLKIRSTKLEDSAMYFCASRYRGNEQYFGPGTRLTVT.

This chain uses TRBV30 with TRBJ2-5, with D unresolved. V was pared by 8 bases and J by 2 bases, with 12 bases between. This CDR3 spans 12 amino acids. Germline assignment: CDR1 GTSNPN and CDR2 SVGIG (reference sequence). The DNA for the CDR3 is TGTGCCCAGAGGACGGAGCAAGAGACCCAGTACTTC. Amino acid sequence: CAQRTEQETQYF.

This clone turned up a few times. The chain joins TRBV28 to TRBJ2-5; D is unresolved. Trimming took 6 bases from V and 0 from J, leaving 11 bases between them. Germline loops: CDR1 MDHEN, CDR2 SYDVKM. The CDR3 has 14 amino acids. This CDR3 reads CASSPAPYQETQYF. DNA of the CDR3: TGTGCCAGCAGCCCGGCCCCGTACCAAGAGACCCAGTACTTC.

V is TRBV5-1 and J is TRBJ1-2, with 7 bases identical to TRBD1. Germline V gene sequence: CDR1 SGHRS, CDR2 YFSETQ. The CDR3 contains 14 residues. V gave up 4 bases and J gave up 0 bases; unmatched junction bases: 3. The CDR3 reads CASSPGTANYGYTF. CDR3 DNA sequence: TGCGCCAGCAGCCCCGGGACAGCTAACTATGGCTACACCTTC.

V usage is TRBV4-2 and J usage is TRBJ2-1, with D maybe TRBD2 (5 bases). Trimming left V 2 bases short and J 9 bases short, with 11 bases between. The V gene's germline CDR1 is LGHNA and CDR2 YNFKEQ. This CDR3 contains 13 residues. This chain's CDR3 is CASSQTSWVEQFF. The CDR3 DNA is TGTGCCAGCAGCCAAACTAGTTGGGTTGAGCAGTTCTTC.

The chain uses TRBV11-2 and TRBJ1-2; tentatively, D is TRBD1 (6 bases). CDR1 is SGHAT and CDR2 is FQNNGV in the germline V gene. This CDR3 has 16 amino acids. V was clipped by 3 bases and J by 4 bases, with 18 bases between them. The CDR3 reads CASSLPHRVGSYGYTF. The CDR3 coding sequence is TGTGCCAGCAGCTTGCCGCACAGGGTAGGATCCTATGGCTACACCTTC.

The V and J genes are TRBV7-6 and TRBJ2-5; tentatively, D is TRBD2 (5 bases). The CDR3 runs to 14 residues. In germline, CDR1 is SGHVS, CDR2 FNYEAQ. V was clipped by 7 bases and J by 7 bases, with 19 bases between them. The CDR3 nucleotides are TGTGCCAGCACCCCGGCCGGTAGCGAGGGGACCCAGTACTTC. Its translation is CASTPAGSEGTQYF. Together with reference TRBV7-6 and TRBJ2-5, the CDR3 gives the full variable domain: GAGVSQSPRYKVTKRGQDVALRCDPISGHVSLYWYRQALGQGPEFLTYFNYEAQQDKSGLPNDRFSAERPEGSISTLTIQRTEQRDSAMYRCASTPAGSEGTQYFGPGTRLLVL.

The rearrangement joins TRBV6-6 to TRBJ1-2; TRBD1 matches at 7 bases. From germline, CDR1 is MNHNY and CDR2 SVGAGI (reference sequence). There are 13 residues in the CDR3. The junction had 4 bases not matched to a gene; V was cut back by 7 bases and J by 2 bases. Written as DNA, the CDR3 is TGTGCCAGCAACAAACAGGGGAACTATGGCTACACCTTC. Protein: CASNKQGNYGYTF.

The chain uses TRBV6-5 and TRBJ1-3, with D possibly being TRBD1 (6 bases). The CDR3 contains 16 residues. Germline lookup yields CDR1 MNHEY and CDR2 SVGAGI. Trimming cost V 4 bases and J 0 bases, with 13 bases left between them. The CDR3 DNA follows: TGTGCCAGCAGTTTCAACAGGGCCCGCTCTGGAAACACCATATATTTT. It translates to CASSFNRARSGNTIYF.

The rearrangement uses TRBV30 and TRBJ2-2, with D possibly being TRBD1 (6 bases). The CDR3 loop spans 14 amino acids. In germline, CDR1 is GTSNPN, CDR2 SVGIG (reference sequence). V was pared by 0 bases and J by 4 bases, with 9 bases between. The CDR3 nucleotides are TGTGCCTGGAGTGTTACAGGGAGCACCGGGGAGCTGTTTTTT. This translates into CAWSVTGSTGELFF.

The gene calls are TRBV28 and TRBJ2-1; TRBD2 agrees at 7 bases. The ends lost 6 bases at V and 12 bases at J; junction bases unmatched: 20. The V gene's germline CDR1 is MDHEN and CDR2 SYDVKM. This CDR3 comprises 16 residues. The CDR3 protein is CASSPRRAGWRSGQFF. The CDR3 nucleotides are TGTGCCAGCAGCCCCAGGCGAGCGGGGTGGAGGAGCGGGCAGTTCTTC. Full variable domain (remainder filled in from reference TRBV28 and TRBJ2-1): DVKVTQSSRYLVKRTGEKVFLECVQDMDHENMFWYRQDPGLGLRLIYFSYDVKMKEKGDIPEGYSVSREKKERFSLILESASTNQTSMYLCASSPRRAGWRSGQFFGPGTRLTVL.

The chain uses TRBV19 and TRBJ1-5, with D uncertain. The CDR3 loop spans 15 amino acids. Germline loops: CDR1 LNHDA, CDR2 SQIVND (reference sequence). V lost 5 bases and J lost 6, with 17 bases in between. In nucleotides, the CDR3 is TGTGCCAGTAGTCCCCCCTGGGCAGGCGGTCAGCCCCAGCATTTT. This encodes CASSPPWAGGQPQHF.

The chain carries TRBV6-6 and TRBJ2-6; D gene unclear. The length of the CDR3 is 15 residues. Trimming left V 3 bases short and J 2 bases short, with 8 bases between. The germline V gene has CDR1 MNHNY and CDR2 SVGAGI (reference sequence). The DNA of the CDR3 is TGTGCCAGCAGTTATAGGGAAGCTGGGGCCAACGTCCTGACTTTC. Translated: CASSYREAGANVLTF.

The chain uses TRBV7-9 and TRBJ1-4; D ambiguous. The V end lost 0 bases, the J end lost 8 bases, and 7 bases lay between the germline ends. From germline, CDR1 is SEHNR and CDR2 FQNEAQ (reference sequence). The CDR3 length is 13 residues. CDR3 sequence reads: CASSLAPGEKLFF. The DNA of the CDR3 is TGTGCCAGCAGCTTAGCGCCTGGAGAAAAACTGTTTTTT.

This chain links TRBV30 with TRBJ1-5; a weak D match, TRBD1 (6 bases). This CDR3 is built from 14 residues. V shed 2 bases and J shed 7 bases, with 15 bases lying between them. Germline CDR1 and CDR2: GTSNPN and SVGIG (reference sequence). The CDR3 DNA is TGTGCCTGGAGTAGGGGGAGGGGTGAACAGCCCCAGCATTTT. Translated: CAWSRGRGEQPQHF.

This clone occurred once. This rearrangement joins TRBV5-6 to TRBJ2-3; TRBD2 aligns across 12 bases. Germline V lookup: CDR1 SGHDT, CDR2 YYEEEE. V lost 3 bases and J lost 0; bases outside the gene matches: 5. CDR3 size: 17 residues. DNA of the CDR3: TGTGCCAGCAGCTGGGGACTAGCGGGTCCCAGCACAGATACGCAGTATTTT. Translated, it gives CASSWGLAGPSTDTQYF. The full variable domain, rest sourced from reference TRBV5-6 and TRBJ2-3, is DAGVTQSPTHLIKTRGQQVTLRCSPKSGHDTVSWYQQALGQGPQFIFQYYEEEERQRGNFPDRFSGHQFPNYSSELNVNALLLGDSALYLCASSWGLAGPSTDTQYFGPGTRLTVL.

The rearrangement joins TRBV14 to TRBJ2-1; D is unresolved. Trimming left V 5 bases short and J 4 bases short, with 15 bases between. Germline CDR1 and CDR2: SGHDN and FVKESK. The CDR3 has 15 amino acids. The CDR3 sequence is CASSWLRARYNEQFF. The CDR3 DNA is TGTGCCAGCAGCTGGCTCCGTGCGCGGTACAATGAGCAGTTCTTC.